One sample yielded the 3 T cell receptor beta chains listed below, sequenced in a study of cytomegalovirus exposure and HLA in healthy donors. Amplification used 60 Vbeta primers and 13 Jbeta primers. The assay was immunoSEQ multiplex PCR, and TCRdb's table has in-frame clones only and misses some. This table has some 150,000 clones, approximately 80% appearing once. The sequencing sample was made of PBMCs. The receptor set was obtained from a male donor in good health and CMV-seronegative.

CDR3 DNA: TGTGCCAGCAGCTCGGACAGGGCAGATACGCAGTATTTT. Translation: CASSSDRADTQYF. The V and J genes are TRBV7-3 and TRBJ2-3, with 8 nucleotides matching TRBD1. CDR3 length: 13 amino acids. Germline CDR1 reads SGHTA; CDR2 reads FQGTGA. V shed 4 bases, J shed 4 bases, and the junction held 1 base outside the gene matches.

This CDR3 is CASSQARGLNNEQFF. CDR3 nucleotides: TGCGCCAGCAGCCAAGCCAGGGGATTAAACAATGAGCAGTTCTTC. The rearrangement joins TRBV4-3 to TRBJ2-1; weak D call: TRBD1 (6 bases). Per germline, CDR1 LGHNA and CDR2 YSLEER. V was pared by 1 base and J by 5 bases, with 12 bases between. There are 15 residues in the CDR3.

CDR3 sequence: CASSVGGVSYEQYF. In DNA form, the CDR3 reads TGTGCCAGCAGCGTAGGGGGAGTGAGCTACGAGCAGTACTTC. This chain links TRBV9 with TRBJ2-7; weak D call: TRBD2 (5 bases). V dropped 0 bases and J dropped 3 bases, with 10 bases sitting between them. The CDR3 length is 14 residues. Germline values: CDR1 SGDLS, CDR2 YYNGEE.